This T cell receptor (beta chain) derives from a study of shared clonotypes between healthy human individuals. General study findings and limits: The study found about 5.1% of naive CD4 clonotypes shared across a handful of donors. Genetic and exposure-history diversity was limited by the small donor number.

Positive CCR7 selection of CD45RO-negative cells yielded the naive CD8 cells, and terminally differentiated effector memory CD45RA+ cells were excluded. At deep level, the assay was performed. Here immunoSEQ multiplex PCR was the method, and the copy in TCRdb shows in-frame clones only, minus some. Of millions of clones listed, around 96% are singletons. Of note for this clone: Its antigen remains unknown.

This CDR3 has 14 residues. V lost 2 bases, J lost 8 bases, and 7 bases stayed unmatched. Germline CDR1 WSHSY, CDR2 SAAADI. The clonotype originates from a young man in good health. The V gene is TRBV10-2, the J gene TRBJ1-2; 8 bases match TRBD1. The sequenced sample was naive CD8+ T cells sorted from blood. The CDR3: CASSERQGANGYTF. Written as DNA, the CDR3 is TGCGCCAGCAGTGAGAGGCAGGGGGCAAACGGCTACACCTTC.